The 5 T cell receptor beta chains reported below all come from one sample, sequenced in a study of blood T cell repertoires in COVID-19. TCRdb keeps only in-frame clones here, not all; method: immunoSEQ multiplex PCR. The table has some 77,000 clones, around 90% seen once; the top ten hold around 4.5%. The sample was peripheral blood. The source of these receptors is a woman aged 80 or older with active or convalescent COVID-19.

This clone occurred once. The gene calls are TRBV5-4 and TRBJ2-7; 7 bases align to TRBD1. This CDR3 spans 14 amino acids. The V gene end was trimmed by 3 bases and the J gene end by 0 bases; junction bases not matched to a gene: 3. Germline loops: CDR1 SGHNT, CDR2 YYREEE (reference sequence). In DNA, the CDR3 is TGTGCCAGCAGCTCGGGACAGTACTCCTACGAGCAGTACTTC. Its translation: CASSSGQYSYEQYF.

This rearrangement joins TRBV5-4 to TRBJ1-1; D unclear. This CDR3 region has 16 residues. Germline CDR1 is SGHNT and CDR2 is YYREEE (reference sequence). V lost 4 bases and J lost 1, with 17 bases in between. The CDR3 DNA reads TGTGCCAGCAGCCCCCGATCGGGGTCGGCGAACACTGAAGCTTTCTTT. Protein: CASSPRSGSANTEAFF.

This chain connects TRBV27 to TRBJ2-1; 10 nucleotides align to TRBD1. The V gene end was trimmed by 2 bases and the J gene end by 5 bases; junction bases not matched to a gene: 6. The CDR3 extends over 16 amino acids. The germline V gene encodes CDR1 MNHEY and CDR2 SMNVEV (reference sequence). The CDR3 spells CASSLTVGTGDNEQFF. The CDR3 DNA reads TGTGCCAGCAGTTTAACTGTTGGGACAGGGGACAATGAGCAGTTCTTC.

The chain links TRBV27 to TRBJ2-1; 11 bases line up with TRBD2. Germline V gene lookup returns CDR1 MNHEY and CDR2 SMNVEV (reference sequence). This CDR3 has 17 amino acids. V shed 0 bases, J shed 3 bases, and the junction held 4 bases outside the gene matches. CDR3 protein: CASSLSGTSGDYNEQFF. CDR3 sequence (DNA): TGTGCCAGCAGTTTATCCGGGACTAGCGGAGACTACAATGAGCAGTTCTTC.

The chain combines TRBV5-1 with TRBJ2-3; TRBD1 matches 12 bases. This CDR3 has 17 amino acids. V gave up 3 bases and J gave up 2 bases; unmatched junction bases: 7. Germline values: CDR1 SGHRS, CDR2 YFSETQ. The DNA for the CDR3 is TGCGCCAGCAGCTCGGGACAGGGGGCGCGAATCACAGATACGCAGTATTTT. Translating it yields CASSSGQGARITDTQYF. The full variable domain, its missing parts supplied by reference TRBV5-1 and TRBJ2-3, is KAGVTQTPRYLIKTRGQQVTLSCSPISGHRSVSWYQQTPGQGLQFLFEYFSETQRNKGNFPGRFSGRQFSNSRSEMNVSTLELGDSALYLCASSSGQGARITDTQYFGPGTRLTVL.